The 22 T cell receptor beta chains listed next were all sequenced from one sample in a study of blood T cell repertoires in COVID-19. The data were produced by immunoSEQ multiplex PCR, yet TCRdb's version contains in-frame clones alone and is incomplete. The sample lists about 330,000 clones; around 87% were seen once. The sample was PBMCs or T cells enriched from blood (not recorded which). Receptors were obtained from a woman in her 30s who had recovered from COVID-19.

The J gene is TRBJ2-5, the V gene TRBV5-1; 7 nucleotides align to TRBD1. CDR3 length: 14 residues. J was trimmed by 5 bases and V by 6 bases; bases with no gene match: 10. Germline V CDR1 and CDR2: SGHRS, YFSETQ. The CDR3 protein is CASKTTGSVETQYF. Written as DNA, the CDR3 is TGCGCCAGCAAGACGACAGGGTCCGTCGAGACCCAGTACTTC.

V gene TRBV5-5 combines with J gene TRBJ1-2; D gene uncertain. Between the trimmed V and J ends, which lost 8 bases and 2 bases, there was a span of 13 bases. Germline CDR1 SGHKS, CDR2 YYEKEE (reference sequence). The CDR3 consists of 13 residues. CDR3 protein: CASKRAINYGYTF. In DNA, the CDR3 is TGTGCCAGTAAGAGGGCGATAAACTATGGCTACACCTTC.

The CDR3, as DNA: TGTGCCAGCAGAGAGCGAAACTATGGCTACACCTTC. This codes for CASRERNYGYTF. The chain has TRBV2 and TRBJ1-2, with unresolved D. The CDR3 extends over 12 amino acids. Trimming took off 6 bases at V and 2 bases at J, with 7 bases between the two ends. CDR1 is SNHLY and CDR2 is FYNNEI in the germline V gene.

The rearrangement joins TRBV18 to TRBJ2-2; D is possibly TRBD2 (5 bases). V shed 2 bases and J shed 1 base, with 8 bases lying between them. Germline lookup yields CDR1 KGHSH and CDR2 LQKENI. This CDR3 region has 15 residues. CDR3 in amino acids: CASSPGGQNTGELFF. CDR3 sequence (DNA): TGTGCCAGCTCACCAGGAGGCCAGAACACCGGGGAGCTGTTTTTT.

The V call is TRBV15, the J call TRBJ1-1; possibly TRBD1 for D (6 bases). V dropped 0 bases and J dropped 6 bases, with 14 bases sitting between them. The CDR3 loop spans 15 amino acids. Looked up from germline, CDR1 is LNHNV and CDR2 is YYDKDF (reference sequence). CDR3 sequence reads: CATSRDLGSGAEAFF. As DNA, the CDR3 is TGTGCCACCAGCAGAGATTTGGGTTCAGGGGCTGAAGCTTTCTTT.

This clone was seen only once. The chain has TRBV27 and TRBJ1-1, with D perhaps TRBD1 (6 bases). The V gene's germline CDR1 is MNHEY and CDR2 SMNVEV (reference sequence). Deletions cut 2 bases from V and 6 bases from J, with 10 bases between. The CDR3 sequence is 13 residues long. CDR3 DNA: TGTGCCAGCAGTTTACCAGGGGCGGCTGAAGCTTTCTTT. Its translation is CASSLPGAAEAFF.

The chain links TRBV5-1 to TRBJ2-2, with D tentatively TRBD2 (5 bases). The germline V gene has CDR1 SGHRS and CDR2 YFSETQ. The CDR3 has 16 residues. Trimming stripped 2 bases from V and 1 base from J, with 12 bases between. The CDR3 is CASSFPLAGNTGELFF. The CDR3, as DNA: TGCGCCAGCAGCTTTCCCCTCGCGGGGAACACCGGGGAGCTGTTTTTT.

In DNA form, the CDR3 reads TGTGCCTGGAGTACGACAGGGGGCACCGGGGAGCTGTTTTTT. Its protein is CAWSTTGGTGELFF. The chain carries TRBV30 and TRBJ2-2; 9 bases are shared with TRBD1. The J segment lost 4 bases and the V segment lost 2 bases, leaving 2 bases of the junction unmatched. Germline V lookup: CDR1 GTSNPN, CDR2 SVGIG (reference sequence). The CDR3 consists of 14 residues.

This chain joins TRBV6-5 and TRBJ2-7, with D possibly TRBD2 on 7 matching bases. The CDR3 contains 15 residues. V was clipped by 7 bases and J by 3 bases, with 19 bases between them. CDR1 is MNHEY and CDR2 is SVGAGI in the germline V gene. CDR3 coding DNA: TGTGCCAGCACCTTACGAGGGGGGGGCCGCTACGAGCAGTACTTC. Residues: CASTLRGGGRYEQYF.

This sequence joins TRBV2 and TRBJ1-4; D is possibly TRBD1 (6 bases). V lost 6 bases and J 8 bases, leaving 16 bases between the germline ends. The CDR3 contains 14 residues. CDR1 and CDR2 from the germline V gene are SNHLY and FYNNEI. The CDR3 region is CASSPPRRGEKLFF. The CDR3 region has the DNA TGTGCCAGCAGCCCGCCCCGTAGGGGGGAAAAACTGTTTTTT.

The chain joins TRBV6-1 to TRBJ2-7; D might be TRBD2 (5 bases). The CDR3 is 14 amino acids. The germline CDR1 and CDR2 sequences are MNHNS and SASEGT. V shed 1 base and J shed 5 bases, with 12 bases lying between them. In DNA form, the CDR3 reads TGTGCCAGCAGTGAAGGGTCCGAGGGCAACGAGCAGTACTTC. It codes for CASSEGSEGNEQYF.

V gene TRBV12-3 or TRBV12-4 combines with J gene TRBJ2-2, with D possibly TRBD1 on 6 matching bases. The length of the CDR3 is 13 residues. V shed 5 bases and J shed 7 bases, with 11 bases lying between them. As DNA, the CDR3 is TGTGCCAGCAGTGCGCTACAGGGCGGGGAGCTGTTTTTT. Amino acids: CASSALQGGELFF.

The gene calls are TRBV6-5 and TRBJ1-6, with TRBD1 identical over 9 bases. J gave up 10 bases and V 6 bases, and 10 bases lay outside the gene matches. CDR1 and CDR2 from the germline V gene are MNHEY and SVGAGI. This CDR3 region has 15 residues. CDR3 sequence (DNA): TGTGCCAGCAGCGTAGGGGGGACAGGGCGCTCACCCCTCCACTTT. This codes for CASSVGGTGRSPLHF.

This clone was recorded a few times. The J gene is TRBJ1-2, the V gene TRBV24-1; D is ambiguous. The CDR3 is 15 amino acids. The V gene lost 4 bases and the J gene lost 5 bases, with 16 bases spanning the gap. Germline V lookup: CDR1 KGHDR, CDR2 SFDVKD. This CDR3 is CATSDSGGKVYGYTF. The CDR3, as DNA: TGTGCCACCAGTGACTCGGGAGGGAAGGTGTATGGCTACACCTTC.

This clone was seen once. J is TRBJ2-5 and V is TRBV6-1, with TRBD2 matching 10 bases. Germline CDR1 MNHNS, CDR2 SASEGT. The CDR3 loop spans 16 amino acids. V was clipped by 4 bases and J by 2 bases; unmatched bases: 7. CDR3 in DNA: TGTGCCAGCAGTGCCTTTATAGCGGGGGGACAAGAGACCCAGTACTTC. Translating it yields CASSAFIAGGQETQYF.

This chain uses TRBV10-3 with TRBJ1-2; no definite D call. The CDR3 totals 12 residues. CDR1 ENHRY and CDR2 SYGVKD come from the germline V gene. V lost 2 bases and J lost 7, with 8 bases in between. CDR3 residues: CAISEEGGGYTF. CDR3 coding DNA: TGTGCCATCAGTGAGGAGGGAGGTGGCTACACCTTC.

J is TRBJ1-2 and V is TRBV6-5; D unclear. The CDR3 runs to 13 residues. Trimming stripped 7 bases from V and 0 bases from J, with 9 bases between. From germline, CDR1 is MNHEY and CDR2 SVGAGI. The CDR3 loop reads CASKSDTNYGYTF. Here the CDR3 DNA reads TGTGCCAGCAAATCAGATACTAACTATGGCTACACCTTC.

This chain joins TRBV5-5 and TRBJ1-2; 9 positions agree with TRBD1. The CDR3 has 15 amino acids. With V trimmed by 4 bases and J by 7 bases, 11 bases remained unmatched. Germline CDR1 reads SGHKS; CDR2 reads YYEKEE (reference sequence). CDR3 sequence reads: CASSGQGWGSGGYTF. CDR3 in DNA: TGTGCCAGCAGCGGACAGGGGTGGGGGTCGGGTGGCTACACCTTC. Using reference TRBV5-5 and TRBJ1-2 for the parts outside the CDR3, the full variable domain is DAGVTQSPTHLIKTRGQQVTLRCSPISGHKSVSWYQQVLGQGPQFIFQYYEKEERGRGNFPDRFSARQFPNYSSELNVNALLLGDSALYLCASSGQGWGSGGYTFGSGTRLTVV.

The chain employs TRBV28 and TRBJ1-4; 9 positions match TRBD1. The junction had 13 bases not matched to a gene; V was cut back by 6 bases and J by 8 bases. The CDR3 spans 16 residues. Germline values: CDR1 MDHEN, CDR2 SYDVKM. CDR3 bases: TGTGCCAGCAGCTCGATTGGGACAGGGAGTCGCGAAAAACTGTTTTTT. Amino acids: CASSSIGTGSREKLFF.

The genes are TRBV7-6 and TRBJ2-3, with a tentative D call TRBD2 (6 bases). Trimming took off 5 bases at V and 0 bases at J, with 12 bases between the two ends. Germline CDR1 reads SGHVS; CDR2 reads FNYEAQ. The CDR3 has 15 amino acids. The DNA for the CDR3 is TGTGCCAGCAGCCTGATTGGGGGGAGCACAGATACGCAGTATTTT. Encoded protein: CASSLIGGSTDTQYF.

DNA of the CDR3: TGTGCCAGCAGCTTCACCAGGCTAGCGGGGGGGCCAGATACGCAGTATTTT. Its protein product is CASSFTRLAGGPDTQYF. The genes are TRBV11-2 and TRBJ2-3; 12 positions agree with TRBD2. The CDR3 loop spans 17 amino acids. The V gene end was trimmed by 3 bases and the J gene end by 4 bases; junction bases not matched to a gene: 8. Germline V gene sequence: CDR1 SGHAT, CDR2 FQNNGV. The variable domain in full, completed from reference TRBV11-2 and TRBJ2-3, reads EAGVAQSPRYKIIEKRQSVAFWCNPISGHATLYWYQQILGQGPKLLIQFQNNGVVDDSQLPKDRFSAERLKGVDSTLKIQPAKLEDSAVYLCASSFTRLAGGPDTQYFGPGTRLTVL.

In DNA, the CDR3 is TGTGCCAGCAGTTTGGGGGCCCGTGGGGAAGGGTCCCCAAGCACAGATACGCAGTATTTT. Protein: CASSLGARGEGSPSTDTQYF. This rearrangement joins TRBV28 to TRBJ2-3, with D tentatively TRBD1 (6 bases). The V end lost 3 bases, the J end lost 0 bases, and 25 bases lay between the germline ends. The germline gives CDR1 MDHEN, CDR2 SYDVKM. CDR3 length: 20 residues.